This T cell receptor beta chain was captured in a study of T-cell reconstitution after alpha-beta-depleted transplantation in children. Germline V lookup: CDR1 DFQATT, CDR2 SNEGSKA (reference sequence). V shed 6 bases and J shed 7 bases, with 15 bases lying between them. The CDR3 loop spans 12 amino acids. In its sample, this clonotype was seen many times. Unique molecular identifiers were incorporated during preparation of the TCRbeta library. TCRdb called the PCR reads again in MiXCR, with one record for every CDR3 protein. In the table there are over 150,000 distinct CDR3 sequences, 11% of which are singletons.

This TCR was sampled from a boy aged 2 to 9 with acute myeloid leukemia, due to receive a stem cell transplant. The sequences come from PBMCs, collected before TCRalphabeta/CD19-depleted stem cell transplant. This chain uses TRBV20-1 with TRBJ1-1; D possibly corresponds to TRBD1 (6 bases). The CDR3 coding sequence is TGCAGTGCCGAGGGAAACAGGGATGAAGCTTTCTTT. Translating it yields CSAEGNRDEAFF.